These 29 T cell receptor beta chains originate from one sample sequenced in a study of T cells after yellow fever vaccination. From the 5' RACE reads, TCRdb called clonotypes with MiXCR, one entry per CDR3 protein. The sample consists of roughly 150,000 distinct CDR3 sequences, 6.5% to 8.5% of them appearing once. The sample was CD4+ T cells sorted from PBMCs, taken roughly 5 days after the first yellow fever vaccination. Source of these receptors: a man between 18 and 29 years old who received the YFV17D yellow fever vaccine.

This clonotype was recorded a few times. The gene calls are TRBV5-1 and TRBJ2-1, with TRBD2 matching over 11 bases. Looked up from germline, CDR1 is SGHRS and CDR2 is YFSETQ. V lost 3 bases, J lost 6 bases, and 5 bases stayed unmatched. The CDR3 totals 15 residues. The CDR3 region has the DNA TGCGCCAGCAGCTACGTTAGCGGGGGGGCCAATGAGCAGTTCTTC. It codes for CASSYVSGGANEQFF.

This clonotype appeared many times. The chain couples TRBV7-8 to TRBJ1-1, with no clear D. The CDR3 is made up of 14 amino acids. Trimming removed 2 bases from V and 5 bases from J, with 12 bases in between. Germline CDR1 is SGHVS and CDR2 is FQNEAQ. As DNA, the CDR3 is TGTGCCAGCAGCTTAAGTAGGGTGAGGACTGAAGCTTTCTTT. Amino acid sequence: CASSLSRVRTEAFF.

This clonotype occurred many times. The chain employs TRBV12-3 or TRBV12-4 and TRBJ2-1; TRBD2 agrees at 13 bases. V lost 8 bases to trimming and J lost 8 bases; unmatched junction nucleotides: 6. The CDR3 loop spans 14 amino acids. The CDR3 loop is CASALAGGPDEQFF. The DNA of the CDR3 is TGTGCCAGCGCACTAGCGGGGGGGCCCGATGAGCAGTTCTTC.

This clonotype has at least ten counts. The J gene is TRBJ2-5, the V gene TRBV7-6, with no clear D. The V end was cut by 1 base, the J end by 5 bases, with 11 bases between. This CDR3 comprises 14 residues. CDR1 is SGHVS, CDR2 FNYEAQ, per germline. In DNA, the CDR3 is TGTGCCAGCAGCTTAGGCAGCCTGGGGGAGACCCAGTACTTC. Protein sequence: CASSLGSLGETQYF.

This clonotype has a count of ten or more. The CDR3 reads CASTTGGSTTDTQYF. CDR3 DNA sequence: TGTGCCAGCACCACCGGCGGGTCAACCACAGATACGCAGTATTTT. The chain uses TRBV21-1 and TRBJ2-3; the D call TRBD2 from the table was never checked on the DNA. TRBV21-1 is a documented pseudogene. The CDR3 runs to 15 residues.

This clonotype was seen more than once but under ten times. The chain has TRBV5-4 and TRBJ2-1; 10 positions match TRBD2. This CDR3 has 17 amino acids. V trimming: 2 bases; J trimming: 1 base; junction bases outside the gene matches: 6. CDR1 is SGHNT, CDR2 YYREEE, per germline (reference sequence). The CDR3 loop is CASSLPPSGGSYNEQFF. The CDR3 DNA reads TGTGCCAGCAGCTTACCCCCTAGCGGGGGATCCTACAATGAGCAGTTCTTC.

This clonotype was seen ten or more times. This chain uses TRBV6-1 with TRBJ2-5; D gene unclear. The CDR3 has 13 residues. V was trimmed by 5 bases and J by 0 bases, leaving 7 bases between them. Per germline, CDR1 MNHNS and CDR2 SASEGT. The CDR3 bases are TGTGCCAGCAGTCCGACATACCAAGAGACCCAGTACTTC. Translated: CASSPTYQETQYF.

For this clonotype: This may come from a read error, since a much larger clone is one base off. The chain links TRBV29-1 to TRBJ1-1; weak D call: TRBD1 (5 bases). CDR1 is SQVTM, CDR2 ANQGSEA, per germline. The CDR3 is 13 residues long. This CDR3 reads CRKIRGGKTEAFF. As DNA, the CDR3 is TGCAGAAAAATAAGGGGCGGTAAGACTGAAGCTTTCTTT.

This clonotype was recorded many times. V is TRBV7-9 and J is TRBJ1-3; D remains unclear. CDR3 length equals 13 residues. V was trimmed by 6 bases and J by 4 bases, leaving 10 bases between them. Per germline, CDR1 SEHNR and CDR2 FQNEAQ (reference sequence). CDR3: CASSQGYGNTIYF. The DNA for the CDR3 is TGTGCCAGCAGTCAAGGCTACGGAAACACCATATATTTT.

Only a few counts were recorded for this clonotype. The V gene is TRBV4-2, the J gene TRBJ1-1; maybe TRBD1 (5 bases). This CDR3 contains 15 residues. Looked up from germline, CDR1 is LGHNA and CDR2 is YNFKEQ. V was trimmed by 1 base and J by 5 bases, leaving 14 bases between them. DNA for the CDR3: TGTGCCAGCAGCCAAGTTGGGGGATTGGGGACTGAAGCTTTCTTT. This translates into CASSQVGGLGTEAFF.

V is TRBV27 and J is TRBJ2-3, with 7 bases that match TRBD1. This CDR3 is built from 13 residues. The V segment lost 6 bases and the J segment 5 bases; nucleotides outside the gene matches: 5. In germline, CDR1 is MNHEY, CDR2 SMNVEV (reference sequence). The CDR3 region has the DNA TGTGCCAGCAGAAGACAGGGAGTAGATACGCAGTATTTT. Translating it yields CASRRQGVDTQYF.

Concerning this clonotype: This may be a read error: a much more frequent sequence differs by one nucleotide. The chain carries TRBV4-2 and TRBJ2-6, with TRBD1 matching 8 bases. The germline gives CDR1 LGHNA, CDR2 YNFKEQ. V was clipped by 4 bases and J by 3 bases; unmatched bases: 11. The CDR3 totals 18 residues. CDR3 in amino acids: CASSRNRQGSSGANVLTF. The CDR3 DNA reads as TGTGCCAGCAGCCGAAACCGACAGGGGTCTAGTGGGGCCAACGTCCTGACTTTC.

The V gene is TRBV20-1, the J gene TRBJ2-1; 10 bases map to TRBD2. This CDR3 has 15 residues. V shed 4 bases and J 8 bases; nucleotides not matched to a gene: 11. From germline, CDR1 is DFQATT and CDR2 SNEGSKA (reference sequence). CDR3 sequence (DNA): TGCAGTGCTATAGGGAGGAGCGGGGGGGCGCATGAGCAGTTCTTC. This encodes CSAIGRSGGAHEQFF.

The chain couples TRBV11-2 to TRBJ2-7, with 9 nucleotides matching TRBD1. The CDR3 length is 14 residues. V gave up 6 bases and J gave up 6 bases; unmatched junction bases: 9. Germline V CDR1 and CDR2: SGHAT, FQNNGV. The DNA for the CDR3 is TGTGCCAGCAGTTCTCCCCGACAGGGGGGCGAGCAGTACTTC. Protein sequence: CASSSPRQGGEQYF.

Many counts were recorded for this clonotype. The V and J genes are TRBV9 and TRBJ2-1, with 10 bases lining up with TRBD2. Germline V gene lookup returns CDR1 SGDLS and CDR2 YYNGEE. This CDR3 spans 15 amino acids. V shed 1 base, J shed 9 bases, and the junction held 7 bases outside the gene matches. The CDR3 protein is CASSVRAGGHSEQFF. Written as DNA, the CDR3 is TGTGCCAGCAGCGTAAGAGCGGGGGGGCATAGTGAGCAGTTCTTC.

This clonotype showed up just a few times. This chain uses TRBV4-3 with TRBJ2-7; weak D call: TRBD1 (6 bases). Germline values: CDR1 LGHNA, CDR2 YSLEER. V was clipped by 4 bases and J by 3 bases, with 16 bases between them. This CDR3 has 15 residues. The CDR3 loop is CASSRQGQSFYEQYF. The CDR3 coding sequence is TGCGCCAGCAGCCGCCAAGGACAGTCTTTCTACGAGCAGTACTTC.

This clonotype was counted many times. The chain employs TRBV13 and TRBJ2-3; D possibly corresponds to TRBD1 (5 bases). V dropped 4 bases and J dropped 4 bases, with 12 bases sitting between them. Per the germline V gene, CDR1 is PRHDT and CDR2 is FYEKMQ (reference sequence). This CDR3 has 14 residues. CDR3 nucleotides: TGTGCCAGCAGCTCCCGGAAAGGGGCAGATACGCAGTATTTT. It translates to CASSSRKGADTQYF. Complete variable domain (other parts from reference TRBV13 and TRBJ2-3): AAGVIQSPRHLIKEKRETATLKCYPIPRHDTVYWYQQGPGQDPQFLISFYEKMQSDKGSIPDRFSAQQFSDYHSELNMSSLELGDSALYFCASSSRKGADTQYFGPGTRLTVL.

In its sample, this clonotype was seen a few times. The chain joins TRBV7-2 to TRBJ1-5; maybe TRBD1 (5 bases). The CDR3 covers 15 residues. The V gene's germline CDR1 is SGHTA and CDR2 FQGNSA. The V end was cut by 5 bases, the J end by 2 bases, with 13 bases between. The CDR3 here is CASSVGGIGNQPQHF. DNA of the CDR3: TGTGCCAGCAGCGTGGGGGGGATTGGCAATCAGCCCCAGCATTTT. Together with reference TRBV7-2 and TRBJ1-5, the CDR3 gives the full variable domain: GAGVSQSPSNKVTEKGKDVELRCDPISGHTALYWYRQSLGQGLEFLIYFQGNSAPDKSGLPSDRFSAERTGGSVSTLTIQRTQQEDSAVYLCASSVGGIGNQPQHFGDGTRLSIL.

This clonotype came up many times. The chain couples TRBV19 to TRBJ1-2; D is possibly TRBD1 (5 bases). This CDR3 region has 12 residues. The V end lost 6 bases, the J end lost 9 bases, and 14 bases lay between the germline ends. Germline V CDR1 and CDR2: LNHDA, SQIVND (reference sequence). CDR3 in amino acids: CASSIGGGSYTF. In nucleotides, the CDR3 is TGTGCCAGTAGCATCGGGGGGGGAAGCTACACCTTC. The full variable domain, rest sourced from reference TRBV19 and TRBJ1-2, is DGGITQSPKYLFRKEGQNVTLSCEQNLNHDAMYWYRQDPGQGLRLIYYSQIVNDFQKGDIAEGYSVSREKKESFPLTVTSAQKNPTAFYLCASSIGGGSYTFGSGTRLTVV.

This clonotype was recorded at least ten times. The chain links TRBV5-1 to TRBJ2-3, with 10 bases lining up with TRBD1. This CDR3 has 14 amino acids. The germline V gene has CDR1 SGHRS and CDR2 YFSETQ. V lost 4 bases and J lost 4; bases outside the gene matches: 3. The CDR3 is CASSAGQGADTQYF. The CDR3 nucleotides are TGCGCCAGCAGCGCTGGACAGGGGGCAGATACGCAGTATTTT.

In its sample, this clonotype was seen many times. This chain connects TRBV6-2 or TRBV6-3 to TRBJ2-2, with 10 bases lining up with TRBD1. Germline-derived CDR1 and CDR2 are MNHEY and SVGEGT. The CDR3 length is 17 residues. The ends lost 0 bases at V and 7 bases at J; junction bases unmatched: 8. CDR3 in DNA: TGTGCCAGCAGTTACTCACGGACAGGGGGTATCGTCGGGGAGCTGTTTTTT. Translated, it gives CASSYSRTGGIVGELFF.

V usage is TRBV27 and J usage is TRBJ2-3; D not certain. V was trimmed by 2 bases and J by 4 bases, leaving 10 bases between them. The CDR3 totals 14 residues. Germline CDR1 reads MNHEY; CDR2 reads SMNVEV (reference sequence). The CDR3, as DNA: TGTGCCAGCAGTTTAAAGTATCCCCCAGATACGCAGTATTTT. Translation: CASSLKYPPDTQYF.

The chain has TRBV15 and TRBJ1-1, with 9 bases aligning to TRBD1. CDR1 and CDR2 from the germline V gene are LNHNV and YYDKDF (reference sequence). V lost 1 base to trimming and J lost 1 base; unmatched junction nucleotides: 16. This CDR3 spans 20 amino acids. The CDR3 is CATSRVGLGTGPSKNTEAFF. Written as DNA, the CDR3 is TGTGCCACCAGCAGAGTTGGCCTTGGGACAGGGCCCTCGAAGAACACTGAAGCTTTCTTT.

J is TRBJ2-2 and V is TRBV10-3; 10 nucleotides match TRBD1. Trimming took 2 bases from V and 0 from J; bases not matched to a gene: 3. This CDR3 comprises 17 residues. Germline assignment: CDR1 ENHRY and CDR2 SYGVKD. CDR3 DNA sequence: TGTGCCATCAGTGAGAGACAGGGGGCATCGAACACCGGGGAGCTGTTTTTT. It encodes CAISERQGASNTGELFF.

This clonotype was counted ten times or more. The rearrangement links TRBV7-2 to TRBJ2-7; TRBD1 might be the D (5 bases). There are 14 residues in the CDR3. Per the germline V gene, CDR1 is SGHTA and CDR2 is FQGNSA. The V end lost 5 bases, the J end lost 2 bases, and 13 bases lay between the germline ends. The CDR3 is CASSTFDRPYEQYF. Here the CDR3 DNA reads TGTGCCAGCAGCACCTTCGACAGACCCTACGAGCAGTACTTC.

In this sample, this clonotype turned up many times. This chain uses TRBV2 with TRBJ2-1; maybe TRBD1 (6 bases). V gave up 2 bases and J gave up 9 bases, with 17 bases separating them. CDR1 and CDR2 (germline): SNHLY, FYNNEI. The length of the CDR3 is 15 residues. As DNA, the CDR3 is TGTGCCAGCAGTGAAATTGGGCCAGCAGGGGCTGAGCAGTTCTTC. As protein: CASSEIGPAGAEQFF. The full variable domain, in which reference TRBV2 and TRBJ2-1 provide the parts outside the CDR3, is EPEVTQTPSHQVTQMGQEVILRCVPISNHLYFYWYRQILGQKVEFLVSFYNNEISEKSEIFDDQFSVERPDGSNFTLKIRSTKLEDSAMYFCASSEIGPAGAEQFFGPGTRLTVL.

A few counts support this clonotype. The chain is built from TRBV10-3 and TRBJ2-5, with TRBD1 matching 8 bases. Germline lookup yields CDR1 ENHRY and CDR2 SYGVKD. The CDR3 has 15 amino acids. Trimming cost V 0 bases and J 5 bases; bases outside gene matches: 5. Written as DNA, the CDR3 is TGTGCCATCAGTGAGTCGCAGGGGGCGAGGGAGACCCAGTACTTC. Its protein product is CAISESQGARETQYF.

The CDR3 loop reads CASSLTGGEGTEAFF. Written as DNA, the CDR3 is TGCGCCAGCAGCTTGACAGGGGGCGAGGGGACTGAAGCTTTCTTT. The chain is built from TRBV5-1 and TRBJ1-1, with 9 bases fitting TRBD1. The V gene's germline CDR1 is SGHRS and CDR2 YFSETQ. The J segment lost 5 bases and the V segment lost 1 base, leaving 6 bases of the junction unmatched. CDR3 length: 15 residues.

The CDR3 protein is CASRGSRRGKGRSYEQYF. CDR3 nucleotide sequence: TGCGCCAGCAGGGGCTCAAGGAGGGGCAAAGGGAGGTCCTACGAGCAGTACTTC. The chain carries TRBV10-1 and TRBJ2-7; the D gene is possibly TRBD2 (6 bases). Looked up from germline, CDR1 is WNHNN and CDR2 is SYGVQD (reference sequence). Between the trimmed V and J ends, which lost 6 bases and 1 base, there was a span of 25 bases. The CDR3 is 18 residues long.